Sequencing of this T cell receptor (beta chain) was carried out in a study of T cell responses to AZD1222 COVID-19 vaccine. On this clone: The antigen is not known.

The method was immunoSEQ multiplex PCR; TCRdb's version includes in-frame clones alone and lacks a portion of them. This repertoire shows over 120,000 clones, over 85% found once; its top ten account for approximately 4.8%. Findings and limits, study-wide: Spike-specific TCR breadth and depth went up after people got two AZD1222 doses. In a largely white British group with more females than males, clonal diversity was possibly underestimated. Nearly half of spike-specific TCRs reportedly target variant regions that are unmutated in the B.1.351 and B.1.1.7 variants.

The V gene lost 3 bases and the J gene lost 6 bases, with 11 bases spanning the gap. The CDR3 is made up of 14 amino acids. Germline V gene sequence: CDR1 LNHDA, CDR2 SQIVND (reference sequence). This clonotype was obtained from an adult in good health. The chain combines TRBV19 with TRBJ1-4, with TRBD1 as a possible D gene (6 bases). The sequencing used peripheral blood, collected on day 0 of AZD1222 vaccination. The CDR3 spells CASSIWGGDEKLFF. CDR3 nucleotides: TGTGCCAGTAGTATTTGGGGGGGCGATGAAAAACTGTTTTTT.